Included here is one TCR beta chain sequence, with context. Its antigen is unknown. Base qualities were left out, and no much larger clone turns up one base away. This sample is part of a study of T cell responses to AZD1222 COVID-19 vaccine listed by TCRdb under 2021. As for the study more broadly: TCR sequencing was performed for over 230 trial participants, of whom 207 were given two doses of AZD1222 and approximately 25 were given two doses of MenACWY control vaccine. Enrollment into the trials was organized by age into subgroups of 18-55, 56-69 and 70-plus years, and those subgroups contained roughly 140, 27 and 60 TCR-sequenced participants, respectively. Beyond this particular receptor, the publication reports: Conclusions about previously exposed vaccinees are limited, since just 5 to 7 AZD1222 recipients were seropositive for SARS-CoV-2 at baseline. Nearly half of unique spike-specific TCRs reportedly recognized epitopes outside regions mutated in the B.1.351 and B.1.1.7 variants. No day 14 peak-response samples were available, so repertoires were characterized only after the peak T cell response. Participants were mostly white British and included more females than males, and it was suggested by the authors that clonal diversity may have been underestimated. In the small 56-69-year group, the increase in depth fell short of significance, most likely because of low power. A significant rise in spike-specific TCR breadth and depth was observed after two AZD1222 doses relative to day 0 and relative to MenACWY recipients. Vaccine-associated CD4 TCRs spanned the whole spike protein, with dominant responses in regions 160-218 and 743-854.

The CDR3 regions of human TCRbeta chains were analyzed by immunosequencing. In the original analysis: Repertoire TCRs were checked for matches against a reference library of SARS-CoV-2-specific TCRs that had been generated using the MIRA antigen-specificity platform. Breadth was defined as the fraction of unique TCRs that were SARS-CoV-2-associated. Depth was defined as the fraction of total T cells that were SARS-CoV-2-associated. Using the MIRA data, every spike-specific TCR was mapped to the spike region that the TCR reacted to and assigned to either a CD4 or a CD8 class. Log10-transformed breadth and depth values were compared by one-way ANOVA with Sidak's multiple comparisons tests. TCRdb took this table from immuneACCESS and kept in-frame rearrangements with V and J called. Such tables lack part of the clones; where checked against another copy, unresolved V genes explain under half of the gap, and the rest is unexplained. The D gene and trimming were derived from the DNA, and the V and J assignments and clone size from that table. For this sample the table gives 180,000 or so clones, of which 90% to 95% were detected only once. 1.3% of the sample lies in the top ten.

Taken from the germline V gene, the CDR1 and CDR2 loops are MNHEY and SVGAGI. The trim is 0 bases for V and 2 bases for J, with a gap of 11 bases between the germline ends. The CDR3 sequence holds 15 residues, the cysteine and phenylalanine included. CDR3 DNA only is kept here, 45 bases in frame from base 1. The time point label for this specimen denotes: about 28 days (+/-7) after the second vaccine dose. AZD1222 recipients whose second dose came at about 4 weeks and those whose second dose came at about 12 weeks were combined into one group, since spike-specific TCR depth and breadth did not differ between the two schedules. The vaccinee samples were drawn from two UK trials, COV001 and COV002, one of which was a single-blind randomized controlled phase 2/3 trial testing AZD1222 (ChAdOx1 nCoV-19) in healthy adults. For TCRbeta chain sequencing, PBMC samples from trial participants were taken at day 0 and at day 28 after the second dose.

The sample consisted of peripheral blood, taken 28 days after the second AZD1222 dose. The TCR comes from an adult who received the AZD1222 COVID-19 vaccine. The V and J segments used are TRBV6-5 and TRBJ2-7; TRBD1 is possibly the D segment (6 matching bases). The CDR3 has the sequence CASSYSGRGPYEQYF. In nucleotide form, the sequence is TGTGCCAGCAGTTACTCCGGCAGGGGACCCTACGAGCAGTACTTC.